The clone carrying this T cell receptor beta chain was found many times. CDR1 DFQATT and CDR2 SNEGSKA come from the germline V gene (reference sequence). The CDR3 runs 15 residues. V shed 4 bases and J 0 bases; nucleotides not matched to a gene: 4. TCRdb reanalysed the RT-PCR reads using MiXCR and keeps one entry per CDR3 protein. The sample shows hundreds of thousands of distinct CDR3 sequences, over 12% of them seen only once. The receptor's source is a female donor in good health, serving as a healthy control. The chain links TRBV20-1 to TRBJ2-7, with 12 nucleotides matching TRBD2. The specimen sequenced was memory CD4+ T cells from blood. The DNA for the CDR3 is TGCAGTGCTACCGGACTAGCGGGGAGCTCCTACGAGCAGTACTTC. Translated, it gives CSATGLAGSSYEQYF.